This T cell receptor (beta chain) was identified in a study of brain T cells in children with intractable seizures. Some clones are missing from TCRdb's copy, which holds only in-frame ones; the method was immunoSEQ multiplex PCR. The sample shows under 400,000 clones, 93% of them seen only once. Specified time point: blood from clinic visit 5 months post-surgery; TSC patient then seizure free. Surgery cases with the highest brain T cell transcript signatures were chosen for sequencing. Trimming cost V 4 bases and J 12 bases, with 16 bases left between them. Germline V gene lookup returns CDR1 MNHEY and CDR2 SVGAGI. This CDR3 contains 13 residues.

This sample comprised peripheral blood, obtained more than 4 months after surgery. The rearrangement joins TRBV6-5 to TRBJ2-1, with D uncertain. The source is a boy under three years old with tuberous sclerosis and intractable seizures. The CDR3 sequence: CASSSPSTIGQFF. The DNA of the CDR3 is TGTGCCAGCAGTTCCCCGTCTACAATCGGGCAGTTCTTC.